What follows are 18 T cell receptor beta chains derived from one specimen sequenced in a study of T-cell reconstitution after alpha-beta-depleted transplantation in children. Unique molecular identifiers were built into the TCRbeta library. TCRdb redid the calling of the PCR reads with MiXCR, one entry per CDR3 protein. The repertoire consists of around 500,000 distinct CDR3 sequences, with about an eighth occurring once and the leading ten covering less than 6.5%. The source was PBMCs from the stem cell graft donor, collected from the stem cell graft. The receptors derive from a human donor who donated a stem cell graft to a child with combined immunodeficiency.

The rearrangement uses TRBV7-9 and TRBJ2-1; 8 bases fit TRBD2. From germline, CDR1 is SEHNR and CDR2 FQNEAQ (reference sequence). The CDR3 is 17 residues long. V lost 6 bases and J lost 5; bases outside the gene matches: 15. The CDR3: CASSSPGAGEKDNEQFF. The CDR3 region has the DNA TGTGCCAGCAGTTCGCCAGGAGCGGGAGAAAAAGACAATGAGCAGTTCTTC. The full variable domain, rest sourced from reference TRBV7-9 and TRBJ2-1, is DTGVSQNPRHKITKRGQNVTFRCDPISEHNRLYWYRQTLGQGPEFLTYFQNEAQLEKSRLLSDRFSAERPKGSFSTLEIQRTEQGDSAMYLCASSSPGAGEKDNEQFFGPGTRLTVL.

This chain joins TRBV18 and TRBJ2-5; D is uncertain. V was cut by 3 bases and J by 5 bases, with 10 bases left in between. This CDR3 region has 13 residues. Germline CDR1 is KGHSH and CDR2 is LQKENI. The CDR3 region is CASSPESRETQYF. For the CDR3, the DNA is TGTGCCAGCTCACCGGAGAGTCGGGAGACCCAGTACTTC.

This clonotype showed up just a few times. The chain carries TRBV15 and TRBJ2-1; 8 nucleotides agree with TRBD2. The CDR3 runs to 17 residues. V was clipped by 1 base and J by 4 bases; unmatched bases: 9. Germline V gene sequence: CDR1 LNHNV, CDR2 YYDKDF (reference sequence). The CDR3: CATSRVVGGAYYNEQFF. The CDR3 coding sequence is TGTGCCACCAGCAGAGTTGTCGGGGGGGCGTATTACAATGAGCAGTTCTTC.

There are a few counts of this clonotype. The chain combines TRBV27 with TRBJ2-5; TRBD2 agrees at 12 bases. V was clipped by 5 bases and J by 4 bases; unmatched bases: 11. The CDR3 totals 17 residues. Germline V gives CDR1 MNHEY, CDR2 SMNVEV (reference sequence). This CDR3 reads CASSRGLAGSLAETQYF. CDR3 DNA: TGTGCCAGCAGTCGTGGACTAGCGGGGTCGTTAGCAGAGACCCAGTACTTC.

This clonotype has ten or more counts. The chain joins TRBV27 to TRBJ1-1; no clear D gene. Germline lookup yields CDR1 MNHEY and CDR2 SMNVEV (reference sequence). This CDR3 is built from 11 residues. Between the trimmed V and J ends, which lost 4 bases and 4 bases, there was a span of 4 bases. The CDR3 loop is CASSSFTEAFF. The CDR3 DNA reads TGTGCCAGCAGTTCGTTCACTGAAGCTTTCTTT.

This clonotype has at least ten counts. The J gene is TRBJ2-3, the V gene TRBV7-8; 8 bases agree with TRBD1. Germline CDR1 and CDR2: SGHVS and FQNEAQ. Germline trimming cut 2 bases from V and 6 bases from J; bases unmatched to any gene: 7. The CDR3 sequence is 15 residues long. CDR3 residues: CASSLLRGDRDTQYF. CDR3 in DNA: TGTGCCAGCAGCTTACTCCGTGGGGACAGGGATACGCAGTATTTT.

Many counts were recorded for this clonotype. V usage is TRBV4-1 and J usage is TRBJ1-1; a weak D match, TRBD1 (5 bases). Trimming took 4 bases from V and 5 from J, leaving 11 bases between them. The CDR3 is 13 amino acids. CDR1 is MGHRA, CDR2 YSYEKL, per germline. CDR3 DNA sequence: TGCGCCAGCAGCCGACAGACGGGAACTGAAGCTTTCTTT. Protein: CASSRQTGTEAFF.

The V and J genes are TRBV10-3 and TRBJ2-7; D is unclear. CDR1 is ENHRY, CDR2 SYGVKD, per germline. There are 14 residues in the CDR3. V gave up 8 bases and J gave up 1 base, with 15 bases separating them. CDR3 sequence reads: CAIAPGYGSYEQYF. In DNA, the CDR3 is TGTGCCATCGCTCCCGGATATGGTTCCTACGAGCAGTACTTC.

V gene TRBV3-1 combines with J gene TRBJ2-7; 13 bases match TRBD2. With V trimmed by 5 bases and J by 7 bases, 8 bases remained unmatched. This CDR3 comprises 15 residues. Germline lookup yields CDR1 LGHDT and CDR2 YNNKEL (reference sequence). The CDR3 spells CASSTRLAGGNEQYF. DNA for the CDR3: TGTGCCAGCAGCACCCGACTAGCGGGAGGAAATGAGCAGTACTTC.

The V gene is TRBV18, the J gene TRBJ2-1, with 7 bases fitting TRBD1. Germline V CDR1 and CDR2: KGHSH, LQKENI. There are 14 residues in the CDR3. The trim removed 4 bases at V and 4 bases at J, leaving 4 bases unmatched. CDR3: CASSLGQEYNEQFF. Written as DNA, the CDR3 is TGTGCCAGCTCACTAGGACAGGAATACAATGAGCAGTTCTTC.

Note on this clonotype: Just one base apart from a much larger clone, this may be a read error. The rearrangement joins TRBV24-1 to TRBJ2-1; 7 bases fit TRBD2. Germline V CDR1 and CDR2: KGHDR, SFDVKD. Trimming took 8 bases from V and 11 from J; bases not matched to a gene: 11. The CDR3 is 13 residues long. The CDR3 nucleotides read TGTGCCACCATTGAACCTCCTAGCGGCAAGCAGTTCTTC. This translates into CATIEPPSGKQFF.

V is TRBV5-1 and J is TRBJ2-2; 11 nucleotides line up with TRBD2. This CDR3 has 18 amino acids. The junction had 11 bases not matched to a gene; V was cut back by 3 bases and J by 4 bases. Germline CDR1 SGHRS, CDR2 YFSETQ. This CDR3 reads CASSWRPTSGVSTGELFF. DNA for the CDR3: TGCGCCAGCAGCTGGAGGCCGACTAGCGGGGTTTCCACCGGGGAGCTGTTTTTT.

The rearrangement uses TRBV6-1 and TRBJ2-6; 11 bases agree with TRBD1. Per germline, CDR1 MNHNS and CDR2 SASEGT. J gave up 2 bases and V 8 bases, and 14 bases lay outside the gene matches. This CDR3 has 19 residues. The CDR3 is CASAPGDRGSLTGANVLTF. CDR3 sequence (DNA): TGTGCCAGCGCCCCTGGGGACAGGGGGTCCCTCACTGGGGCCAACGTCCTGACTTTC.

This clonotype has at least ten counts. This chain joins TRBV27 and TRBJ1-1; 7 bases map to TRBD1. V trimming: 3 bases; J trimming: 2 bases; junction bases outside the gene matches: 6. The germline V gene encodes CDR1 MNHEY and CDR2 SMNVEV (reference sequence). This CDR3 has 15 amino acids. In nucleotides, the CDR3 is TGTGCCAGCAGTTTTCACCGGGACAGAAACACTGAAGCTTTCTTT. This translates into CASSFHRDRNTEAFF.

Many counts were recorded for this clonotype. This rearrangement joins TRBV12-3 or TRBV12-4 to TRBJ1-1; no clear D. The CDR3 has 14 amino acids. Between the trimmed V and J ends, which lost 3 bases and 1 base, there was a span of 9 bases. Here the CDR3 reads CASSFSSRNTEAFF. The CDR3 nucleotides are TGTGCCAGCAGTTTCTCCTCAAGGAACACTGAAGCTTTCTTT.

The rearrangement links TRBV7-2 to TRBJ2-3; D tentatively fits TRBD1 or TRBD2 (7 bases each). Germline V CDR1 and CDR2: SGHTA, FQGNSA. V was clipped by 3 bases and J by 5 bases, with 18 bases between them. The CDR3 sequence is 16 residues long. DNA of the CDR3: TGTGCCAGCAGCTTTAGCCATTCAGGGGGGGAAGATACGCAGTATTTT. It codes for CASSFSHSGGEDTQYF.

This chain uses TRBV10-2 with TRBJ2-7; the match to TRBD1 covers 12 bases. CDR1 and CDR2 (germline): WSHSY, SAAADI. V trimming: 4 bases; J trimming: 7 bases; junction bases outside the gene matches: 5. CDR3 size: 14 residues. This CDR3 is CASSVGQGATEQYF. The DNA of the CDR3 is TGCGCCAGCAGTGTGGGACAGGGGGCAACGGAGCAGTACTTC.

The table lists this clonotype with many counts. The chain recombines TRBV6-2 or TRBV6-3 with TRBJ2-7, with 7 bases that match TRBD1. This CDR3 has 13 amino acids. Germline loops: CDR1 MNHEY, CDR2 SVGEGT. With 7 bases clipped from V and 3 bases from J, the junction kept 6 bases outside the gene matches. CDR3 in amino acids: CASTRQGFYEQYF. In nucleotides, the CDR3 is TGTGCCAGCACCAGACAGGGTTTCTACGAGCAGTACTTC.